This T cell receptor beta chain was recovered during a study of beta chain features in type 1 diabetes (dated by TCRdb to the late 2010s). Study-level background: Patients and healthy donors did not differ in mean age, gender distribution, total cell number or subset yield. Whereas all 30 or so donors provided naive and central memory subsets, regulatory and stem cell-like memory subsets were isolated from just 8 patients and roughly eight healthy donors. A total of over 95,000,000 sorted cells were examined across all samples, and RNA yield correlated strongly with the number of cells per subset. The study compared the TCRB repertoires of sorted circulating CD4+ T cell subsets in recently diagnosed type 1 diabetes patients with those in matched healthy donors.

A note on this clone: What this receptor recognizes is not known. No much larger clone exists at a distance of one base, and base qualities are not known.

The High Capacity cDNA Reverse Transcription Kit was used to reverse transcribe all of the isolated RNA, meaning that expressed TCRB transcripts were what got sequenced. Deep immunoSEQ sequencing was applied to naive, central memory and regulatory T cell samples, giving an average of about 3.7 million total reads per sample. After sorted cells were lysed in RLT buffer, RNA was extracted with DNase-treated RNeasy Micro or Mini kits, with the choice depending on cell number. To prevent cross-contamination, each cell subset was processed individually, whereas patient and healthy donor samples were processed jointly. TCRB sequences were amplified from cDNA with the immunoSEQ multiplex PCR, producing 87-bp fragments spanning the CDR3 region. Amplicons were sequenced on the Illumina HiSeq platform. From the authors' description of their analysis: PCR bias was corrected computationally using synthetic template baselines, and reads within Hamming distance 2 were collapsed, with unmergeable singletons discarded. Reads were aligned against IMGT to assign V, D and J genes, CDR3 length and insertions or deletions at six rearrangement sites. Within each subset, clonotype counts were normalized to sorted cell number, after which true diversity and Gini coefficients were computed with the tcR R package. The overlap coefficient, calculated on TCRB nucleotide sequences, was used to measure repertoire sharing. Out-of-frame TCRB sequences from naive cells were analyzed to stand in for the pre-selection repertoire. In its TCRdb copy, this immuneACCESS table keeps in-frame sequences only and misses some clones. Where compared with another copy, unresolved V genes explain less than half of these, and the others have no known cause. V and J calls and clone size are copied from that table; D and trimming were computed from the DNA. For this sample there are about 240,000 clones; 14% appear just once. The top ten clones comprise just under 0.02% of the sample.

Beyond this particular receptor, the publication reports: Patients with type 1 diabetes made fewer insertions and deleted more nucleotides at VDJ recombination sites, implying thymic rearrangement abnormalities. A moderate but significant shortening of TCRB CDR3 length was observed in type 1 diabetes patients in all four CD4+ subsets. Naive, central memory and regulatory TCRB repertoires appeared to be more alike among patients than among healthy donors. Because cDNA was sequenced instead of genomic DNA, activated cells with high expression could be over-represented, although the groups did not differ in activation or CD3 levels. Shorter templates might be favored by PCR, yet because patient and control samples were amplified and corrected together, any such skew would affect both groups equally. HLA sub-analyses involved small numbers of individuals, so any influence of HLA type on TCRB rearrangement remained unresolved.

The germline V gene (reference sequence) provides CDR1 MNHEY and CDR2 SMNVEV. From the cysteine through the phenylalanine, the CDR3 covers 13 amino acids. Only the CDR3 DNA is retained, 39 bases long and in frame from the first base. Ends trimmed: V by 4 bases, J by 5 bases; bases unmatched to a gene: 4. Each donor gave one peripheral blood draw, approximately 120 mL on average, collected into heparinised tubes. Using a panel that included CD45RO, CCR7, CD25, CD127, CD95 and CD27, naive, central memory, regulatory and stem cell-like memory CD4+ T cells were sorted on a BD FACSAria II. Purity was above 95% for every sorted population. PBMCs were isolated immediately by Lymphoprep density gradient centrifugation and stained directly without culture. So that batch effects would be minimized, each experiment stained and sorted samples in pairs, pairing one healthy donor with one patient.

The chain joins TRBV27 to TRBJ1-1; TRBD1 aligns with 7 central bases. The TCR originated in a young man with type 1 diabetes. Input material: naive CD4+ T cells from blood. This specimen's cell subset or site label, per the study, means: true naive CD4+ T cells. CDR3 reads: CASSSTGWTEAFF. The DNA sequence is TGTGCCAGCAGTTCGACAGGGTGGACTGAAGCTTTCTTT.